These 31 T cell receptor beta chains were all obtained from the same sample, sequenced in a study of blood T cell repertoires in COVID-19 (dated by TCRdb to 2018 to 2021). The library relied on the immunoSEQ multiplex PCR assay. TCRdb carries this immuneACCESS record with in-frame sequences only. Its versions omit some clonotypes, under half of them owing to an unresolved V gene in the studies checked, with the rest unexplained. In this sample the table shows tens of thousands of clones, 89% of which occur a single time. Over 11% of the sample lies in the top ten. Material for sequencing was peripheral blood. These receptor sequences come from a woman aged 60-70 years with active COVID-19.

The rearrangement links TRBV19 to TRBJ1-6; weak D call: TRBD1 (5 bases). The CDR3 has 18 amino acids. Trimming pared 4 bases from V and 0 bases from J, leaving 16 bases between. The germline CDR1 and CDR2 sequences are LNHDA and SQIVND (reference sequence). The CDR3 coding sequence is TGTGCCAGTAGTAAGAACTCCGGGGGAAGCTCCTATAATTCACCCCTCCACTTT. Translating gives CASSKNSGGSSYNSPLHF. The variable domain in full, with the rest retrieved from reference TRBV19 and TRBJ1-6, is DGGITQSPKYLFRKEGQNVTLSCEQNLNHDAMYWYRQDPGQGLRLIYYSQIVNDFQKGDIAEGYSVSREKKESFPLTVTSAQKNPTAFYLCASSKNSGGSSYNSPLHFGNGTRLTVT.

The V call is TRBV7-9, the J call TRBJ2-7; the D gene is possibly TRBD2 (7 bases). With 6 bases removed from V and 5 bases from J, the gap between germline ends came to 23 bases. Germline lookup yields CDR1 SEHNR and CDR2 FQNEAQ (reference sequence). The length of the CDR3 is 16 residues. CDR3 DNA sequence: TGTGCCAGCAGTGCCTGGGGGGGCCTCGTGGACGACGAGCAGTACTTC. This encodes CASSAWGGLVDDEQYF.

V and J are TRBV9 and TRBJ2-3, with a possible D match to TRBD1 (6 bases). V dropped 6 bases and J dropped 0 bases, with 14 bases sitting between them. This CDR3 is 15 amino acids long. Germline V gene lookup returns CDR1 SGDLS and CDR2 YYNGEE. CDR3 coding DNA: TGTGCCAGCACGGTCAGGGGTTTTAGCACAGATACGCAGTATTTT. Its protein product is CASTVRGFSTDTQYF. Based on the CDR3 plus reference TRBV9 and TRBJ2-3, the full variable domain is DSGVTQTPKHLITATGQRVTLRCSPRSGDLSVYWYQQSLDQGLQFLIQYYNGEERAKGNILERFSAQQFPDLHSELNLSSLELGDSALYFCASTVRGFSTDTQYFGPGTRLTVL.

This clone was seen once. J is TRBJ1-1 and V is TRBV9; D gene unclear. The CDR3 sequence is 11 residues long. Per germline, CDR1 SGDLS and CDR2 YYNGEE. The V end lost 3 bases, the J end lost 5 bases, and 5 bases lay between the germline ends. CDR3 in amino acids: CASSAGTEAFF. The CDR3 region has the DNA TGTGCCAGCAGCGCCGGGACTGAAGCTTTCTTT.

V gene TRBV7-9 combines with J gene TRBJ1-2; TRBD1 matches 7 bases. V dropped 4 bases and J dropped 4; count of bases not matched to a gene: 9. The CDR3 totals 15 residues. In germline, CDR1 is SEHNR, CDR2 FQNEAQ (reference sequence). CDR3 protein: CASSSGLSGGYGYTF. Here the CDR3 DNA reads TGTGCCAGCAGCTCGGGACTTTCAGGGGGCTATGGCTACACCTTC.

This clone was recorded once. The V call is TRBV10-3, the J call TRBJ2-2; D may be TRBD2 (5 bases). The CDR3 runs to 18 residues. Trimming removed 7 bases at V and 3 bases at J, with 24 bases between. Germline loops: CDR1 ENHRY, CDR2 SYGVKD. The CDR3 nucleotides are TGTGCCATCAACCTAGGGAGAATAGACGCGGCGGACACCGGGGAGCTGTTTTTT. This gives the protein CAINLGRIDAADTGELFF.

The rearrangement uses TRBV9 and TRBJ1-5; D uncertain. Germline CDR1 reads SGDLS; CDR2 reads YYNGEE. This CDR3 contains 14 residues. Trimming pared 4 bases from V and 0 bases from J, leaving 8 bases between. This CDR3 reads CASSPQDSNQPQHF. CDR3 bases: TGTGCCAGCAGCCCGCAGGATAGCAATCAGCCCCAGCATTTT. The full variable domain, in which reference TRBV9 and TRBJ1-5 provide the parts outside the CDR3, is DSGVTQTPKHLITATGQRVTLRCSPRSGDLSVYWYQQSLDQGLQFLIQYYNGEERAKGNILERFSAQQFPDLHSELNLSSLELGDSALYFCASSPQDSNQPQHFGDGTRLSIL.

The chain is built from TRBV5-8 and TRBJ2-5, with TRBD1 as a possible D gene (5 bases). Germline loops: CDR1 SGHTS, CDR2 YDEGEE. The CDR3 sequence is 13 residues long. V dropped 5 bases and J dropped 4 bases, with 12 bases sitting between them. The DNA for the CDR3 is TGTGCCAGCAGGCTGCCAGGGCTAGAGACCCAGTACTTC. Translating it yields CASRLPGLETQYF.

V usage is TRBV4-3 and J usage is TRBJ2-3; TRBD2 matches at 7 bases. The CDR3 sequence is 14 residues long. Germline V gene lookup returns CDR1 LGHNA and CDR2 YSLEER. V trimming: 1 base; J trimming: 5 bases; junction bases outside the gene matches: 3. The CDR3: CASSQVGGRDTQYF. CDR3 DNA sequence: TGCGCCAGCAGCCAAGTGGGCGGGAGAGATACGCAGTATTTT.

The chain has TRBV6-5 and TRBJ1-2, with 11 positions matching TRBD1. This CDR3 comprises 14 residues. The V segment lost 10 bases and the J segment 7 bases; nucleotides outside the gene matches: 11. The germline V gene has CDR1 MNHEY and CDR2 SVGAGI. The CDR3, as DNA: TGTGCCACCGTCTGGGACAGGGGGTTAGGTGGCTACACCTTC. It codes for CATVWDRGLGGYTF.

V and J are TRBV28 and TRBJ2-2, with D uncertain. The V gene lost 3 bases and the J gene lost 3 bases, with 11 bases spanning the gap. This CDR3 comprises 15 residues. CDR1 and CDR2 from the germline V gene are MDHEN and SYDVKM. CDR3 protein: CASSFNRWYTGELFF. CDR3 nucleotide sequence: TGTGCCAGCAGTTTCAACAGATGGTACACCGGGGAGCTGTTTTTT. Variable domain in full (rest from reference TRBV28 and TRBJ2-2): DVKVTQSSRYLVKRTGEKVFLECVQDMDHENMFWYRQDPGLGLRLIYFSYDVKMKEKGDIPEGYSVSREKKERFSLILESASTNQTSMYLCASSFNRWYTGELFFGEGSRLTVL.

The chain links TRBV5-1 to TRBJ1-3; possible D gene TRBD1, 5 bases. This CDR3 is 15 amino acids long. V dropped 4 bases and J dropped 0 bases, with 11 bases sitting between them. CDR1 and CDR2 (germline): SGHRS, YFSETQ. This chain's CDR3 is CASSQAQGSGNTIYF. The DNA for the CDR3 is TGCGCCAGCAGCCAGGCTCAGGGCTCTGGAAACACCATATATTTT.

In its sample, this clone ranks as medium-sized. The identical CDR3 is also encoded by other nucleotide sequences in the sample. The genes are TRBV5-8 and TRBJ1-5; the D gene is possibly TRBD1 (6 bases). In germline, CDR1 is SGHTS, CDR2 YDEGEE. Between the trimmed V and J ends, which lost 2 bases and 0 bases, there was a span of 9 bases. The CDR3 consists of 15 residues. CDR3 nucleotides: TGTGCCAGCAGCTTTCAGGGGTATAGCAATCAGCCCCAGCATTTT. It encodes CASSFQGYSNQPQHF. Filled out from reference TRBV5-8 and TRBJ1-5, the complete variable domain reads EAGVTQSPTHLIKTRGQQATLRCSPISGHTSVYWYQQALGLGLQFLLWYDEGEERNRGNFPPRFSGRQFPNYSSELNVNALELEDSALYLCASSFQGYSNQPQHFGDGTRLSIL.

The chain carries TRBV12-3 or TRBV12-4 and TRBJ2-4; perhaps TRBD2 as D (5 bases). The ends were cut back, 5 bases at V and 5 bases at J, with 10 bases in the middle. The CDR3 covers 13 residues. The DNA of the CDR3 is TGTGCCAGCAGTCACGGGGATGAAAACATTCAGTACTTC. Its translation: CASSHGDENIQYF.

The V gene is TRBV6-5, the J gene TRBJ2-7; D is possibly TRBD2 (6 bases). In germline, CDR1 is MNHEY, CDR2 SVGAGI. This CDR3 is 15 amino acids long. The V end lost 10 bases, the J end lost 0 bases, and 19 bases lay between the germline ends. The CDR3 DNA reads TGTGCCACCGGGAGAGGGGCCCCATCCTCCTACGAGCAGTACTTC. As protein: CATGRGAPSSYEQYF.

This clone has only one observation. The V call is TRBV5-1, the J call TRBJ2-7; possibly TRBD1 for D (7 bases). The CDR3 spans 16 residues. CDR1 is SGHRS, CDR2 YFSETQ, per germline. Deletions cut 4 bases from V and 2 bases from J, with 19 bases between. In DNA, the CDR3 is TGCGCCAGCAGCGGCGGCAGACAGGGCGGGACCTACGAGCAGTACTTC. Its translation: CASSGGRQGGTYEQYF.

The chain couples TRBV5-1 to TRBJ2-5; 10 positions agree with TRBD1. CDR3 length: 18 residues. Unmatched junction bases numbered 10, after V lost 1 base and J lost 1 base. Germline loops: CDR1 SGHRS, CDR2 YFSETQ. The CDR3 DNA sequence: TGCGCCAGCAGCTTGCGGGGACAGGGGATGGGGACCCAAGAGACCCAGTACTTC. This gives the protein CASSLRGQGMGTQETQYF.

The chain carries TRBV4-3 and TRBJ1-3; 9 bases are a match to TRBD1. V lost 4 bases to trimming and J lost 7 bases; unmatched junction nucleotides: 5. CDR3 length: 14 amino acids. Germline V lookup: CDR1 LGHNA, CDR2 YSLEER. CDR3 bases: TGCGCCAGCAGCCTTACGACAGGGGGGAACACCATATATTTT. Protein: CASSLTTGGNTIYF.

Turning to this clone: Other DNA sequences within the sample encode an identical CDR3. V and J are TRBV12-3 or TRBV12-4 and TRBJ1-5; 10 positions match TRBD1. This CDR3 contains 13 residues. V lost 6 bases to trimming and J lost 4 bases; unmatched junction nucleotides: 0. The DNA for the CDR3 is TGTGCCAGCAGGGGACAGGGGAATCAGCCCCAGCATTTT. This encodes CASRGQGNQPQHF.

The rearrangement joins TRBV9 to TRBJ2-3; TRBD2 might be the D (5 bases). Trimming cost V 6 bases and J 2 bases, with 10 bases left between them. CDR3 length: 13 residues. Germline lookup yields CDR1 SGDLS and CDR2 YYNGEE. CDR3: CASKASSTDTQYF. In DNA, the CDR3 is TGTGCCAGCAAAGCTAGCTCCACAGATACGCAGTATTTT.

This chain links TRBV20-1 with TRBJ1-2; perhaps TRBD1 as D (5 bases). The V gene's germline CDR1 is DFQATT and CDR2 SNEGSKA (reference sequence). The CDR3 sequence is 12 residues long. Trimming left V 3 bases short and J 4 bases short, with 9 bases between. The CDR3 is CSASDSIYGYTF. DNA for the CDR3: TGCAGTGCTAGTGACAGTATCTATGGCTACACCTTC.

This clone was counted only a few times. V is TRBV28 and J is TRBJ2-1; tentative D call: TRBD1 (6 bases). This CDR3 has 16 residues. CDR1 and CDR2 from the germline V gene are MDHEN and SYDVKM. Trimming stripped 5 bases from V and 8 bases from J, with 22 bases between. The CDR3 is CASSNAGVGILDEQFF. The DNA for the CDR3 is TGTGCCAGCAGTAACGCAGGGGTAGGTATTTTGGATGAGCAGTTCTTC.

V is TRBV7-2 and J is TRBJ2-5; 8 nucleotides align to TRBD2. The V and J ends lost 5 bases and 5 bases, in that order; junction bases with no gene match: 13. Germline CDR1 reads SGHTA; CDR2 reads FQGNSA. CDR3 length equals 16 residues. CDR3 in amino acids: CASSQTLGGGQETQYF. CDR3 sequence (DNA): TGTGCCAGCAGCCAGACTCTCGGGGGGGGCCAGGAGACCCAGTACTTC.

The genes are TRBV6-2 or TRBV6-3 and TRBJ1-2, with D perhaps TRBD1 (5 bases). Trimming removed 2 bases at V and 8 bases at J, with 21 bases between. The germline V gene encodes CDR1 MNHEY and CDR2 SVGEGT. The CDR3 is 16 residues long. In DNA, the CDR3 is TGTGCCAGCAGTTACGCGCCCAGGGCTAATCAAGGGGGCTACACCTTC. Translated, it gives CASSYAPRANQGGYTF.

Only a few counts were recorded for this clone. The CDR3 DNA reads TGTGCCAGCAGTCGGGGACAGGGCGTAAATCAGCCCCAGCATTTT. Residues: CASSRGQGVNQPQHF. The chain joins TRBV2 to TRBJ1-5, with 9 bases lining up with TRBD1. The CDR3 is 15 residues long. The V segment lost 5 bases and the J segment 4 bases; nucleotides outside the gene matches: 6. The germline V gene has CDR1 SNHLY and CDR2 FYNNEI. Based on the CDR3 plus reference TRBV2 and TRBJ1-5, the full variable domain is EPEVTQTPSHQVTQMGQEVILRCVPISNHLYFYWYRQILGQKVEFLVSFYNNEISEKSEIFDDQFSVERPDGSNFTLKIRSTKLEDSAMYFCASSRGQGVNQPQHFGDGTRLSIL.

V is TRBV9 and J is TRBJ1-4, with D maybe TRBD1 (5 bases). Trimming cost V 1 base and J 6 bases, with 13 bases left between them. In germline, CDR1 is SGDLS, CDR2 YYNGEE. The CDR3 has 15 amino acids. The DNA for the CDR3 is TGTGCCAGCAGCGTACGCACAGGTGGCGATGAAAAACTGTTTTTT. It codes for CASSVRTGGDEKLFF.

On this clone itself: Mismatch with germline at one junction end may stem from a read error. The V and J genes are TRBV20-1 and TRBJ1-4; TRBD1 aligns across 7 bases. This CDR3 comprises 15 residues. The V gene's germline CDR1 is DFQATT and CDR2 SNEGSKA (reference sequence). DNA for the CDR3: TGCAGTGCTAGTCTCTTAGGGGGCCTGGAAGAAAAGCTGTTTTTT. Protein sequence: CSASLLGGLEEKLFF.

The chain links TRBV30 to TRBJ2-3; 8 bases are a match to TRBD2. V trimming: 0 bases; J trimming: 0 bases; junction bases outside the gene matches: 2. This CDR3 is 15 amino acids long. Germline V gene lookup returns CDR1 GTSNPN and CDR2 SVGIG (reference sequence). The CDR3 here is CAWSVSGGSTDTQYF. In nucleotides, the CDR3 is TGTGCCTGGAGTGTATCGGGGGGGAGCACAGATACGCAGTATTTT.

The chain combines TRBV5-8 with TRBJ2-5; maybe TRBD1 (6 bases). Trimming pared 4 bases from V and 1 base from J, leaving 14 bases between. Germline V lookup: CDR1 SGHTS, CDR2 YDEGEE. The CDR3 is made up of 15 amino acids. CDR3: CASSRLQGIQETQYF. CDR3 DNA: TGTGCCAGCAGCCGATTGCAGGGGATCCAAGAGACCCAGTACTTC.

The sample holds one count of this clone. The chain recombines TRBV7-6 with TRBJ2-5; TRBD2 is a possible D gene (6 bases). Germline V CDR1 and CDR2: SGHVS, FNYEAQ. This CDR3 region has 14 residues. V was shortened by 1 base and J by 2 bases, with 8 bases between the two germline ends. The CDR3 region has the DNA TGTGCCAGCAGCTTAGTGGGAGGACAAGAGACCCAGTACTTC. Its translation is CASSLVGGQETQYF.

This chain joins TRBV19 and TRBJ1-5; D might be TRBD1 (6 bases). Trimming removed 5 bases at V and 0 bases at J, with 11 bases between. Germline V gene data show CDR1 as LNHDA and CDR2 as SQIVND (reference sequence). The CDR3 totals 15 residues. The CDR3 sequence: CASSQTGDSNQPQHF. As DNA, the CDR3 is TGTGCCAGTAGTCAGACAGGAGATAGCAATCAGCCCCAGCATTTT.